This TCR beta chain was sequenced for a study of T cells in narcolepsy (dated by TCRdb to the late 2010s). In terms of the full investigation: Patients with narcolepsy type 1 or type 2 (NT1, NT2) and healthy control donors were enrolled in the study. The study used TCR Vbeta sequencing to track clonotypes in blood and CSF while looking for autoreactive T cells in narcolepsy patients that target self-antigens of hypocretin neurons (hypocretin, TRIB2).

Results and caveats for the whole study, not just this receptor: No sequences matching autoreactive T cell clones were present in some of the blood memory CD4+ repertoires from patients and controls. According to the report, autoreactive clonotypes were detected serially in the blood of the same patients and of different patients, but not in healthy controls. Numbers of sequenced blood memory CD4+ clonotypes were comparable, averaging about 40,000 in patients and under 35,000 in controls. HCRT-specific and TRIB2-specific autoreactive clonotypes were highlighted in plots that compared CD4+ T cell clonotypes in CSF versus blood from the same patient.

For TCR Vbeta sequencing, memory CD4+ T cells were sorted ex vivo from the peripheral blood of both healthy controls and narcolepsy patients. Inclusive of the bounding cysteine and phenylalanine, the CDR3 is 18 residues long. Of all the DNA, just the CDR3 is kept, 54 bases in frame from base 1. CDR1 and CDR2, per the germline V gene, are MGHRA and YSYEKL. Trimming accounts for 3 bases at V and 0 bases at J, while the number of junction bases matched to no gene is 12. On this clone: It has no known antigen specificity. No qualities accompany the bases; no much larger clone lies one base away.

The library was obtained by the immunoSEQ multiplex PCR assay. Sourced from immuneACCESS, this table was stored by TCRdb with only in-frame sequences that have V and J called. A share of the clones is absent; for the studies checked, an unresolved V gene accounts for under half, and the remainder has no known explanation. In this sample the table shows about 40,000 clones, approximately 88% of which occur a single time. Clones ranked in the top ten supply less than 1.5% of the sample. The rearrangement combines TRBV4-1 with TRBJ2-7; the central 9 bases match TRBD2. This TCR was recovered from a human donor with narcolepsy. Sequencing was performed on CD45RA- memory CD4+ T cells from PBMCs. The cell subset or site label corresponds to: memory T cells sorted ex vivo from peripheral blood. The base sequence is TGCGCCAGCAGCCAGAGGGCGACTAGTAGCGGGGGCTCCTACGAGCAGTACTTC. The resulting protein is CASSQRATSSGGSYEQYF.